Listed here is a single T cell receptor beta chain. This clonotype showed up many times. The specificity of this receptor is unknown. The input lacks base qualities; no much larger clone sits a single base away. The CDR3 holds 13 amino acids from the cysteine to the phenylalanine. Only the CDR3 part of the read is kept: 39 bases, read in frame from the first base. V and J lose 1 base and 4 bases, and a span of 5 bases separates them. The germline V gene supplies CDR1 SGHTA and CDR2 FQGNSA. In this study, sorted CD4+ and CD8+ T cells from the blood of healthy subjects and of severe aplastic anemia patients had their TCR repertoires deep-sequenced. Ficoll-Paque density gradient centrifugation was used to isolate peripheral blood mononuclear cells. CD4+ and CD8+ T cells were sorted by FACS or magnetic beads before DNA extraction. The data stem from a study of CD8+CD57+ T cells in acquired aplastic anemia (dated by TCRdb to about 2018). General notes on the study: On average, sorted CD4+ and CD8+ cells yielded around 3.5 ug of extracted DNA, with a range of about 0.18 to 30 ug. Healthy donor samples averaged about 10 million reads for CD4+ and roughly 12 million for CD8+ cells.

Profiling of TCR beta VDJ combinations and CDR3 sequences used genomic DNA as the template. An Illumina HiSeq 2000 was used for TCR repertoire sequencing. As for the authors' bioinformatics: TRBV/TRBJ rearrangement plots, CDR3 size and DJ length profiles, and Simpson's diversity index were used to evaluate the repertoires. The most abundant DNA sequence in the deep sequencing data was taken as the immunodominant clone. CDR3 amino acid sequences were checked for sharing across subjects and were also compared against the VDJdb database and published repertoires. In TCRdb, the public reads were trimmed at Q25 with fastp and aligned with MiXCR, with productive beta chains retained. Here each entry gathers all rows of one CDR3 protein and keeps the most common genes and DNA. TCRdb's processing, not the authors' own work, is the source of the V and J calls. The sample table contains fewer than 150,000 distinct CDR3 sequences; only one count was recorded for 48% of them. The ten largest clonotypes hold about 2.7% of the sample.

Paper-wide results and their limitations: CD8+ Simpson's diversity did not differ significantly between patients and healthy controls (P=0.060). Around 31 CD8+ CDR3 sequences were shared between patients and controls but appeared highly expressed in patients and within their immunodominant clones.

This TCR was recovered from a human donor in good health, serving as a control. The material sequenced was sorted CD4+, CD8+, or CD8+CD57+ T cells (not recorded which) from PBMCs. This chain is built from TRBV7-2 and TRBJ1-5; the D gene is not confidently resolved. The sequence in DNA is TGTGCCAGCAGCTTAGATAAGAATCAGCCCCAGCATTTT. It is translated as CASSLDKNQPQHF.